This T cell receptor beta chain was obtained from a study of cytomegalovirus exposure and HLA in healthy donors. Study-level findings and limits: The CMV antigen specificity of a few CMV-associated chains was confirmed through in vitro analysis. Reports showed the classifier diagnosing cytomegalovirus status with high specificity and sensitivity. Clusters of TCRs from the first cohort tended to co-occur in the 110 or so validation repertoires (as a later analysis found).

TCRdb's copy holds only in-frame clones and misses some; the assay was immunoSEQ multiplex PCR. The sample has under 300,000 clones, more than 75% seen once. Germline V lookup: CDR1 SGHDN, CDR2 FVKESK. With V trimmed by 5 bases and J by 0 bases, 12 bases remained unmatched. The CDR3 runs to 19 residues. A word on this clone: Its antigen is not known.

The specimen sequenced was PBMCs. The rearrangement joins TRBV14 to TRBJ2-3, with 12 bases fitting TRBD2. This sequence originates from a woman younger than 45 in good health and CMV-seropositive. In DNA, the CDR3 is TGTGCCAGCAGCTCCAGCCCCTGGACTAGCGGGACTAGCACAGATACGCAGTATTTT. Protein sequence: CASSSSPWTSGTSTDTQYF.